A single sample is the source of the 31 T cell receptor beta chains below, sequenced in a study of read filtering for tumor transcriptome and immune sequencing. This library used roughly 370 ng RNA and molecular barcoded adaptors spanning alpha/delta and beta/gamma chains. Using its own MiXCR run on the reads, TCRdb lists one record per CDR3 protein. The top ten clones hold roughly 18% of a sample with some 39,000 distinct CDR3 sequences, 13% to 15% of them seen once. Sequenced: a population of CD138-negative cells sorted from bone marrow. These receptors came from a donor aged 40 or older with multiple myeloma.

This clonotype was seen at least ten times. The J gene is TRBJ2-5, the V gene TRBV5-1; D possibly uses TRBD1 or TRBD2 (5 bases each). The V and J ends lost 2 bases and 4 bases respectively, with 12 bases between them. CDR1 and CDR2 from the germline V gene are SGHRS and YFSETQ. The CDR3 length is 14 residues. The CDR3 reads CASSFGTQGETQYF. The CDR3 nucleotides read TGCGCCAGCAGCTTTGGGACCCAGGGAGAGACCCAGTACTTC.

This clonotype was picked up a small number of times. The chain recombines TRBV3-1 with TRBJ1-1; no clear D gene. The CDR3 loop spans 14 amino acids. Germline V gene sequence: CDR1 LGHDT, CDR2 YNNKEL (reference sequence). The V end was cut by 4 bases, the J end by 3 bases, with 12 bases between. Here the CDR3 reads CASSLTFFDTEAFF. The CDR3 DNA sequence: TGTGCCAGCAGCCTGACCTTTTTCGACACTGAAGCTTTCTTT.

This clonotype showed up many times. The chain recombines TRBV6-2 or TRBV6-3 with TRBJ2-7; the D gene is possibly TRBD1 (5 bases). This CDR3 is built from 15 residues. Germline V gene data show CDR1 as MNHEY and CDR2 as SVGEGT. Trimming left V 0 bases short and J 0 bases short, with 9 bases between. The CDR3 DNA reads as TGTGCCAGCAGTTACTCCTTCGACAGCTCCTACGAGCAGTACTTC. Translating it yields CASSYSFDSSYEQYF.

Many counts were recorded for this clonotype. This sequence joins TRBV6-2 or TRBV6-3 and TRBJ1-2, with D maybe TRBD1 (5 bases). The length of the CDR3 is 14 residues. V lost 5 bases and J lost 0, with 10 bases in between. The germline V gene encodes CDR1 MNHEY and CDR2 SVGEGT. CDR3 sequence reads: CASSRDGANYGYTF. CDR3 nucleotides: TGTGCCAGCAGTCGGGACGGCGCTAACTATGGCTACACCTTC.

This clonotype occurred many times. This chain joins TRBV5-6 and TRBJ2-7; weak D call: TRBD1 (5 bases). CDR1 SGHDT and CDR2 YYEEEE come from the germline V gene. Trimming left V 0 bases short and J 2 bases short, with 9 bases between. The CDR3 covers 14 residues. The CDR3 nucleotides are TGTGCCAGCAGCTTGGGACCACAGGCCTACGAGCAGTACTTC. Its protein is CASSLGPQAYEQYF. The complete variable domain, with remaining parts taken from reference TRBV5-6 and TRBJ2-7, reads DAGVTQSPTHLIKTRGQQVTLRCSPKSGHDTVSWYQQALGQGPQFIFQYYEEEERQRGNFPDRFSGHQFPNYSSELNVNALLLGDSALYLCASSLGPQAYEQYFGPGTRLTVT.

A remark on this clonotype: Since the CDR3 does not end with the conserved phenylalanine or tryptophan, this likely comes from a read error. The chain employs TRBV20-1 and TRBJ2-5; TRBD2 agrees at 14 bases. Germline assignment: CDR1 DFQATT and CDR2 SNEGSKA (reference sequence). This CDR3 contains 17 residues. V shed 0 bases, J shed 5 bases, and the junction held 8 bases outside the gene matches. CDR3 sequence: CSARDPTSGGAGETQYS. The CDR3 nucleotides are TGCAGTGCTAGAGATCCGACTAGCGGGGGGGCCGGGGAGACCCAGTACTCC.

This clonotype was counted ten times or more. V is TRBV4-1 and J is TRBJ2-3; D tentatively reads TRBD1 or TRBD2 (5 bases each). CDR3 length: 14 residues. Trimming left V 0 bases short and J 6 bases short, with 10 bases between. Germline CDR1 and CDR2: MGHRA and YSYEKL. The CDR3 DNA is TGCGCCAGCAGCCAAGAAAGTGGGACGGATACGCAGTATTTT. This encodes CASSQESGTDTQYF.

There are many counts of this clonotype. The CDR3 sequence is CASSQSEILRGGFGDQPQHF. The CDR3 region has the DNA TGCGCCAGCAGTCAATCGGAGATTTTAAGAGGGGGGTTCGGGGATCAGCCCCAGCATTTT. The chain recombines TRBV23-1 with TRBJ1-5; tentatively, D is TRBD1 (6 bases). TRBV23-1 has ORF status, its function being uncertain. Trimming left V 0 bases short and J 5 bases short, with 26 bases between. The CDR3 length is 20 residues.

This clonotype has a count of ten or more. The J gene is TRBJ1-2, the V gene TRBV19; tentatively, D is TRBD1 (6 bases). Trimming stripped 6 bases from V and 6 bases from J, with 17 bases between. Germline values: CDR1 LNHDA, CDR2 SQIVND (reference sequence). The CDR3 is 14 amino acids. CDR3 region: CASRLQGSSDGYTF. In DNA, the CDR3 is TGTGCCAGTAGGCTTCAGGGGAGTAGTGATGGCTACACCTTC.

This clonotype came up many times. The rearrangement links TRBV6-2 or TRBV6-3 to TRBJ1-3; 8 nucleotides align to TRBD1. Per germline, CDR1 MNHEY and CDR2 SVGEGT. The CDR3 covers 17 residues. The junction had 10 bases not matched to a gene; V was cut back by 4 bases and J by 2 bases. The CDR3, as DNA: TGTGCCAGCAGTTTCCTTCCCGACAGGGGACCTGGAAACACCATATATTTT. Its protein product is CASSFLPDRGPGNTIYF.

This clonotype was recorded many times. The V call is TRBV5-5, the J call TRBJ2-2; tentative D call: TRBD1 (6 bases). The V gene lost 5 bases and the J gene lost 6 bases, with 20 bases spanning the gap. CDR1 is SGHKS and CDR2 is YYEKEE in the germline V gene (reference sequence). The CDR3 length is 16 residues. Written as DNA, the CDR3 is TGTGCCAGCAGGGACGGTGGCAGGGGTCGTCCCGGGGAGCTGTTTTTT. It translates to CASRDGGRGRPGELFF.

A remark on this clonotype: A read error is possible here, since a much larger clone lies one base away. The rearrangement joins TRBV7-3 to TRBJ2-1; TRBD1 is a possible D gene (6 bases). CDR1 SGHTA and CDR2 FQGTGA come from the germline V gene. Deletions cut 5 bases from V and 12 bases from J, with 17 bases between. The CDR3 consists of 13 residues. CDR3 sequence: CASSGDNFGGQFF. CDR3 nucleotides: TGTGCCAGCAGCGGGGACAATTTCGGTGGGCAGTTCTTC.

As concerns this clonotype: The junction shows a germline mismatch at one end, possibly a read error. This sequence joins TRBV7-9 and TRBJ2-1; D not resolved. Per the germline V gene, CDR1 is SEHNR and CDR2 is FQNEAQ (reference sequence). This CDR3 is built from 14 residues. DNA of the CDR3: TGTGCCAGCAGCTTAAGGACGGATTACAACGAGCCGTTCTTC. Encoded protein: CASSLRTDYNEPFF.

This clonotype was recorded at least ten times. The V call is TRBV7-2, the J call TRBJ2-1; no clear D. This CDR3 is 11 amino acids long. Germline V gene lookup returns CDR1 SGHTA and CDR2 FQGNSA. V was clipped by 1 base and J by 8 bases, with 3 bases between them. CDR3 sequence: CASSLEYEQFF. CDR3 DNA sequence: TGTGCCAGCAGCTTAGAATATGAGCAGTTCTTC.

This chain links TRBV5-5 with TRBJ2-5; possibly TRBD1 or TRBD2 for D (5 bases each). Trimming took 2 bases from V and 5 from J, leaving 10 bases between them. CDR1 and CDR2 (germline): SGHKS, YYEKEE (reference sequence). This CDR3 is built from 13 residues. CDR3 protein: CASSLWGTETQYF. CDR3 nucleotide sequence: TGTGCCAGCAGCTTATGGGGGACGGAGACCCAGTACTTC.

This clonotype was recorded at least ten times. This chain joins TRBV7-9 and TRBJ1-1; 9 bases line up with TRBD1. V dropped 1 base and J dropped 6; count of bases not matched to a gene: 3. The CDR3 has 14 amino acids. Per the germline V gene, CDR1 is SEHNR and CDR2 is FQNEAQ (reference sequence). This CDR3 is CASSLGTGEAEAFF. In nucleotides, the CDR3 is TGTGCCAGCAGCTTAGGGACAGGGGAGGCTGAAGCTTTCTTT. The variable domain in full, with the rest retrieved from reference TRBV7-9 and TRBJ1-1, is DTGVSQNPRHKITKRGQNVTFRCDPISEHNRLYWYRQTLGQGPEFLTYFQNEAQLEKSRLLSDRFSAERPKGSFSTLEIQRTEQGDSAMYLCASSLGTGEAEAFFGQGTRLTVV.

Turning to this clonotype: Given a far larger clone just one base away, this is likely a sequencing read error. This sequence joins TRBV7-8 and TRBJ2-1, with 7 nucleotides matching TRBD1. The CDR3 runs 12 residues. In germline, CDR1 is SGHVS, CDR2 FQNEAQ. Trimming at V came to 8 bases and at J to 15 bases, leaving 13 bases not matched to a gene. The DNA for the CDR3 is TGTGCCAGCGGCCGGGACAGTAGAGATGGGTTCTTC. It is translated as CASGRDSRDGFF.

This clonotype was counted ten times or more. The V gene is TRBV6-1, the J gene TRBJ1-4; tentative D call: TRBD1 (5 bases). Trimming took off 1 base at V and 7 bases at J, with 13 bases between the two ends. CDR1 and CDR2 (germline): MNHNS, SASEGT. This CDR3 spans 15 amino acids. The CDR3 here is CASSEDGEGPEKLFF. The DNA of the CDR3 is TGTGCCAGCAGTGAAGATGGGGAGGGGCCTGAAAAACTGTTTTTT.

The sample holds many counts of this clonotype. The rearrangement links TRBV11-2 to TRBJ1-5; D may be TRBD1 (6 bases). Trimming took off 1 base at V and 6 bases at J, with 7 bases between the two ends. CDR1 SGHAT and CDR2 FQNNGV come from the germline V gene. The CDR3 has 13 residues. CDR3 in amino acids: CASSLGRGQPQHF. The CDR3 nucleotides read TGTGCCAGCAGCTTAGGCAGGGGTCAGCCCCAGCATTTT.

This rearrangement joins TRBV3-1 to TRBJ2-7; D is undetermined. From germline, CDR1 is LGHDT and CDR2 YNNKEL (reference sequence). With 3 bases removed from V and 5 bases from J, the gap between germline ends came to 17 bases. This CDR3 comprises 15 residues. The CDR3 DNA reads TGTGCCAGCAGCCATGGGGTCCTATGGGGTAACGAGCAGTACTTC. Protein: CASSHGVLWGNEQYF.

By share, this clonotype ranks as medium-sized. This chain links TRBV18 with TRBJ2-1, with D perhaps TRBD1 or TRBD2 (5 bases each). The V end lost 8 bases, the J end lost 5 bases, and 16 bases lay between the germline ends. The CDR3 consists of 14 residues. Germline V gene sequence: CDR1 KGHSH, CDR2 LQKENI. In DNA, the CDR3 is TGTGCCAGCACCGACGGGACGTTAGACAATGAGCAGTTCTTC. Amino acids: CASTDGTLDNEQFF.

Concerning this clonotype itself: Just one base apart from a much larger clone, this may be a read error. The genes are TRBV6-1 and TRBJ2-5, with D uncertain. The CDR3 consists of 13 residues. CDR1 and CDR2 (germline): MNHNS, SASEGT. CDR3 residues: CDSSSPLGETQYF. In DNA form, the CDR3 reads TGTGACAGCAGTTCGCCCTTGGGGGAGACCCAGTACTTC.

Of note for this clonotype: Relative to the germline gene, one junction end is altered; a read error may explain this. For the CDR3, the DNA is TGCACCAGCAGCCCCCGACAGGGACCAACCTACGAGCAGTACTTC. Protein sequence: CTSSPRQGPTYEQYF. The chain combines TRBV5-1 with TRBJ2-7; TRBD1 aligns across 7 bases. The CDR3 spans 15 residues. CDR1 is SGHRS and CDR2 is YFSETQ in the germline V gene.

This clonotype was seen only a few times. This chain joins TRBV6-2 or TRBV6-3 and TRBJ1-1; possible D gene TRBD1, 6 bases. V was shortened by 6 bases and J by 1 base, with 12 bases between the two germline ends. Germline CDR1 and CDR2: MNHEY and SVGEGT. The CDR3 covers 14 residues. The CDR3 loop is CASSAGGRNTEAFF. The CDR3, as DNA: TGTGCCAGCAGCGCCGGGGGCAGGAACACTGAAGCTTTCTTT.

This clonotype was found many times. The chain links TRBV7-9 to TRBJ2-1; 7 nucleotides agree with TRBD1. The CDR3 is made up of 13 amino acids. CDR1 and CDR2 (germline): SEHNR, FQNEAQ (reference sequence). V gave up 1 base and J gave up 8 bases; unmatched junction bases: 2. CDR3 residues: CASSLVTGDEQFF. CDR3 in DNA: TGTGCCAGCAGCTTAGTTACAGGGGATGAGCAGTTCTTC.

This clonotype has at least ten counts. The V call is TRBV11-2, the J call TRBJ2-2; D uncertain. The ends were cut back, 4 bases at V and 1 base at J, with 16 bases in the middle. The CDR3 has 17 amino acids. Germline CDR1 and CDR2: SGHAT and FQNNGV. The CDR3: CASSSPPLSWNTGELFF. The DNA of the CDR3 is TGTGCCAGCAGCTCCCCTCCCCTTAGTTGGAACACCGGGGAGCTGTTTTTT.

Relative to its sample, this clonotype is medium-sized. The V call is TRBV19, the J call TRBJ2-1; 7 nucleotides agree with TRBD1. After removal of 3 bases from V and 3 bases from J, the junction contained 11 bases not matched to a gene. The germline V gene has CDR1 LNHDA and CDR2 SQIVND (reference sequence). The CDR3 runs to 17 residues. CDR3 region: CASSISTGAILYNEQFF. CDR3 in DNA: TGTGCCAGTAGTATCTCAACAGGGGCCATACTCTACAATGAGCAGTTCTTC.

This clonotype was detected ten times or more. The chain combines TRBV11-2 with TRBJ1-2; D ambiguous. The germline V gene encodes CDR1 SGHAT and CDR2 FQNNGV. Deletions cut 2 bases from V and 5 bases from J, with 9 bases between. The CDR3 consists of 13 residues. CDR3 region: CASSLLGLYGYTF. CDR3 DNA: TGTGCCAGCAGCTTACTTGGCCTTTATGGCTACACCTTC.

A word on this clonotype: This sequence may be a read error, since a much larger clone differs from it by one base. CDR3 residues: CASSPRHLQETQYF. The CDR3 coding sequence is TGCGCCAGCAGCCCCCGACACTTACAAGAGACCCAGTACTTC. The genes are TRBV5-1 and TRBJ2-5; D is undetermined. The CDR3 has 14 amino acids. Trimming shortened V by 4 bases and J by 2 bases, and 12 bases separated the two germline ends. Germline lookup yields CDR1 SGHRS and CDR2 YFSETQ. Full variable domain (missing parts from reference TRBV5-1 and TRBJ2-5): KAGVTQTPRYLIKTRGQQVTLSCSPISGHRSVSWYQQTPGQGLQFLFEYFSETQRNKGNFPGRFSGRQFSNSRSEMNVSTLELGDSALYLCASSPRHLQETQYFGPGTRLLVL.

Note on this clonotype: This likely came from a read error, as a far larger clone is one base away. The chain recombines TRBV6-6 with TRBJ2-7; perhaps TRBD2 as D (6 bases). The CDR3 totals 14 residues. Germline V lookup: CDR1 MNHNY, CDR2 SVGAGI (reference sequence). CDR3 coding DNA: TGTGCCGGCAGGCCCGTGGAGGGAGGCTACGAGCAGTACTTC. It codes for CAGRPVEGGYEQYF.

A note on this clonotype: A read error may explain this, as a much larger clone is one base away. The rearrangement links TRBV5-5 to TRBJ1-5; 7 bases are a match to TRBD1. The CDR3 has 15 amino acids. The germline V gene encodes CDR1 SGHKS and CDR2 YYEKEE (reference sequence). CDR3 nucleotide sequence: TGTGCCAGCAGCCGGACAGGTACTAGCAATCGGCCCCAGCATTTT. Encoded protein: CASSRTGTSNRPQHF.